This is a list of T cell receptor beta chains from one sample in a study of T cells in localized non-small cell lung cancer. The table came from immunoSEQ multiplex PCR; TCRdb's copy has only in-frame clones and leaves some out. The repertoire includes fewer than 100,000 clones, 65% to 85% of them detected once, and nearly 9.5% sits in the top ten. The sample in question was peripheral blood, obtained before any cancer treatment. All receptors come from a female donor aged 60 or older with stage I lung adenocarcinoma. CDR3s include the opening cysteine and the closing phenylalanine or tryptophan. Fields, in order: J gene, clone size, D gene, V gene, CDR3 protein, CDR3 DNA. A D gene is named only where the DNA matches it firmly. Size is stated for part of the rows, as once, few or many counts, or as a class when the clone is expanded.

TRBJ1-2	.	.	TRBV21-1	CASSIWGFHGYTF	TGTGCCAGCAGCATTTGGGGGTTCCATGGCTACACCTTC
TRBJ1-5	.	.	TRBV2	CASSPFTRSEQPQHF	TGTGCCAGCAGCCCGTTCACCCGTAGCGAACAGCCCCAGCATTTT
TRBJ1-6	.	.	TRBV30	CAWSELSADSYNSPLHF	TGTGCCTGGAGCGAATTATCGGCAGACTCCTATAATTCACCCCTCCACTTT
TRBJ2-3	few	.	TRBV18	CASSLGSSTDTQYF	TGTGCCAGCTCACTGGGGTCTAGCACAGATACGCAGTATTTT
TRBJ2-7	once	.	TRBV4-3	CASSFRGADEQYF	TGCGCCAGCAGTTTTAGGGGGGCCGACGAGCAGTACTTC
TRBJ1-3	.	TRBD1	TRBV9	CASSAGTGGNTIYF	TGTGCCAGCAGCGCTGGGACAGGTGGAAACACCATATATTTT
TRBJ1-1	.	.	TRBV28	CASHGRMNTEAFF	TGTGCCAGCCACGGACGGATGAACACTGAAGCTTTCTTT
TRBJ1-5	once	.	TRBV4-3	CASSQDRGPNQPQHF	TGCGCCAGCAGCCAAGACAGGGGTCCCAATCAGCCCCAGCATTTT
TRBJ1-4	.	.	TRBV7-2	CASSEGFYNEKLFF	TGTGCCAGCAGCGAGGGCTTTTATAATGAAAAACTGTTTTTT
TRBJ2-1	few	TRBD2	TRBV28	CASSPGLAGGFSSYNEQFF	TGTGCCAGCAGCCCAGGACTAGCGGGGGGGTTTAGCTCCTACAATGAGCAGTTCTTC
TRBJ2-7	.	TRBD1	TRBV9	CASTPTGQGASEQYF	TGTGCCAGCACCCCAACGGGGCAGGGGGCCTCCGAGCAGTACTTC
TRBJ2-6	.	.	TRBV2	CASWAGANVLTF	TGTGCCAGCTGGGCTGGGGCCAACGTCCTGACTTTC
TRBJ1-2	.	.	TRBV4-1	CASSPSDDSARGIGGYTF	TGCGCCAGCAGCCCGTCGGACGACTCAGCTCGAGGGATTGGTGGCTACACCTTC
TRBJ1-2	once	.	TRBV6-5	CASSHRANYGYTF	TGTGCCAGCAGTCACAGGGCTAACTATGGCTACACCTTC
TRBJ2-7	.	.	TRBV9	CASSVAPATAEQYF	TGTGCCAGCAGCGTAGCTCCGGCCACGGCCGAGCAGTACTTC